These 17 T cell receptor beta chains originate from one sample sequenced in a study of blood T cell repertoires in COVID-19. Profiled with immunoSEQ multiplex PCR; TCRdb holds only in-frame clones, not every one. The sample includes around 250,000 clones, about 91% seen only once; the top ten take about 4.5%. Sequenced: peripheral blood. These receptors were collected from a woman aged 40 to 50 who had recovered from COVID-19.

The rearrangement links TRBV6-2 or TRBV6-3 to TRBJ2-7; 9 bases match TRBD2. The CDR3 contains 16 residues. The junction had 13 bases not matched to a gene; V was cut back by 5 bases and J by 5 bases. The germline V gene has CDR1 MNHEY and CDR2 SVGEGT. The CDR3 sequence is CASSTSGIAGVDEQYV. Here the CDR3 DNA reads TGTGCCAGCAGTACAAGTGGGATAGCGGGAGTAGACGAGCAGTACGTC.

The gene calls are TRBV28 and TRBJ1-5, with 7 bases matching TRBD1. The CDR3 spans 14 residues. Germline V CDR1 and CDR2: MDHEN, SYDVKM. V dropped 5 bases and J dropped 6; count of bases not matched to a gene: 7. The CDR3 DNA reads as TGTGCCAGCAGTAAAGGGGGCTGGGGTCAGCCCCAGCATTTT. Translating it yields CASSKGGWGQPQHF.

This CDR3 reads CASSPPSTSPIGGELFF. The CDR3 DNA follows: TGCGCCAGCAGCCCGCCTTCAACTAGTCCGATCGGCGGGGAGCTGTTTTTT. J is TRBJ2-2 and V is TRBV5-1; D might be TRBD2 (5 bases). Germline values: CDR1 SGHRS, CDR2 YFSETQ. V lost 4 bases, J lost 7 bases, and 23 bases lay in between. The CDR3 is 17 residues long.

The rearrangement uses TRBV10-3 and TRBJ2-3; 8 positions agree with TRBD1. With V trimmed by 4 bases and J by 3 bases, 6 bases remained unmatched. CDR1 and CDR2 (germline): ENHRY, SYGVKD. The CDR3 loop spans 15 amino acids. The CDR3 protein is CAISGSGQGTDTQYF. CDR3 nucleotides: TGTGCCATCAGTGGGTCAGGACAGGGAACAGATACGCAGTATTTT.

V is TRBV18 and J is TRBJ2-1; D unclear. Germline V gene sequence: CDR1 KGHSH, CDR2 LQKENI. Trimming removed 1 base at V and 0 bases at J, with 13 bases between. This CDR3 comprises 17 residues. In nucleotides, the CDR3 is TGTGCCAGCTCACCACGGATTGACGGGTACTCCTACAATGAGCAGTTCTTC. The encoded protein is CASSPRIDGYSYNEQFF.

V usage is TRBV25-1 and J usage is TRBJ1-1; D not certain. V lost 4 bases and J lost 10, with 22 bases in between. Germline CDR1 and CDR2: MGHDK and SYGVNS. This CDR3 comprises 15 residues. This CDR3 reads CASSGKGWSLVGAFF. DNA of the CDR3: TGTGCCAGCAGTGGGAAAGGCTGGAGCCTGGTAGGAGCTTTCTTT.

The CDR3 bases are TGTGCCAGTAGTCGGAGCGGGGAAAACATTCAGTACTTC. Protein sequence: CASSRSGENIQYF. The rearrangement uses TRBV19 and TRBJ2-4; 7 bases are shared with TRBD2. The germline CDR1 and CDR2 sequences are LNHDA and SQIVND (reference sequence). Unmatched junction bases numbered 3, after V lost 5 bases and J lost 5 bases. The CDR3 has 13 residues.

CDR3 DNA: TGTGCCAGCAGTTCCCAGGGGGCTAGCGAGCAGTACTTC. Amino acid sequence: CASSSQGASEQYF. The rearrangement links TRBV12-3 or TRBV12-4 to TRBJ2-7; the match to TRBD1 covers 8 bases. This CDR3 is 13 amino acids long. Unmatched junction bases numbered 5, after V lost 4 bases and J lost 6 bases.

The chain links TRBV9 to TRBJ1-4; D unclear. Trimming took 0 bases from V and 0 from J, leaving 3 bases between them. CDR1 and CDR2 (germline): SGDLS, YYNGEE. This CDR3 region has 14 residues. CDR3 bases: TGTGCCAGCAGCGTAGGAGCAACTAATGAAAAACTGTTTTTT. Its protein product is CASSVGATNEKLFF.

The V call is TRBV7-9, the J call TRBJ2-3; 7 bases are shared with TRBD2. The CDR3 loop spans 17 amino acids. The ends lost 6 bases at V and 4 bases at J; junction bases unmatched: 16. Germline V CDR1 and CDR2: SEHNR, FQNEAQ (reference sequence). The CDR3 nucleotides are TGTGCCAGCAGACTAAATGGGGACGGGGGGACTTCAGATACGCAGTATTTT. Translated, it gives CASRLNGDGGTSDTQYF.

The rearrangement uses TRBV9 and TRBJ2-5; the match to TRBD2 covers 7 bases. The V gene end was trimmed by 3 bases and the J gene end by 4 bases; junction bases not matched to a gene: 3. CDR3 length: 13 amino acids. Germline assignment: CDR1 SGDLS and CDR2 YYNGEE. The DNA of the CDR3 is TGTGCCAGCAGCGATGAGCGGGGAGAGACCCAGTACTTC. The encoded protein is CASSDERGETQYF.

The J gene is TRBJ2-7, the V gene TRBV5-1; D perhaps matches TRBD2 (7 bases). V was trimmed by 1 base and J by 4 bases, leaving 12 bases between them. This CDR3 region has 14 residues. Germline assignment: CDR1 SGHRS and CDR2 YFSETQ. CDR3 DNA sequence: TGCGCCAGCAGCTTGTCGGGGGGCCCGTACGAGCAGTACTTC. Its translation: CASSLSGGPYEQYF.

The chain is built from TRBV6-5 and TRBJ2-7; tentative D call: TRBD2 (6 bases). In germline, CDR1 is MNHEY, CDR2 SVGAGI. V shed 9 bases and J shed 0 bases, with 15 bases lying between them. The length of the CDR3 is 14 residues. In DNA form, the CDR3 reads TGTGCCAGTACCCCGGCGGGGAGCTCCTACGAGCAGTACTTC. Translating gives CASTPAGSSYEQYF.

The chain employs TRBV11-2 and TRBJ1-4; 8 bases are shared with TRBD1. The germline V gene has CDR1 SGHAT and CDR2 FQNNGV. CDR3 size: 16 residues. Losses at the gene ends were 5 bases for V and 0 bases for J; bases not matched to a gene: 5. CDR3 DNA sequence: TGTGCCAGCAGCCCCCAGGGGGCATCAACTAATGAAAAACTGTTTTTT. It is translated as CASSPQGASTNEKLFF.

This chain links TRBV5-1 with TRBJ1-1; no definite D call. The germline gives CDR1 SGHRS, CDR2 YFSETQ. The germline V and J ends were trimmed by 5 bases and 2 bases, with 10 bases remaining between them. CDR3 size: 13 residues. For the CDR3, the DNA is TGCGCCAGCAGTCCGCAGGCTAACACTGAAGCTTTCTTT. Amino acids: CASSPQANTEAFF.

The rearrangement uses TRBV4-1 and TRBJ1-6; no clear D. The CDR3 totals 16 residues. Germline V gives CDR1 MGHRA, CDR2 YSYEKL. Trimming removed 0 bases at V and 9 bases at J, with 15 bases between. Here the CDR3 reads CASSQDIDTLSSPLHF. The CDR3 nucleotides read TGCGCCAGCAGCCAAGATATCGACACCCTTAGTTCACCCCTCCACTTT.

The chain employs TRBV6-4 and TRBJ2-7, with D possibly TRBD2 on 7 matching bases. CDR3 length: 15 amino acids. V was pared by 6 bases and J by 6 bases, with 21 bases between. Germline CDR1 and CDR2: MRHNA and SNTAGT. The CDR3 DNA reads TGTGCCAGCAGGGTCAGCGGGACAAGATGTTGCGAGCAGTACGTC. This encodes CASRVSGTRCCEQYV.